Each of the 12 T cell receptor beta chains below was sequenced from the same sample in a study of monozygotic twins with inflammatory bowel disease. With the 5' RACE reads reprocessed, TCRdb shows one record per CDR3 protein and no DNA. The table for this sample gives 200,000 to 250,000 distinct CDR3 sequences. The sequencing input was blood. The receptors were gathered from a human donor with ulcerative colitis or Crohn's disease, or a healthy co-twin of an affected twin (not recorded which).

This chain connects TRBV7-9 to TRBJ1-1. This CDR3 is built from 11 residues. CDR1 SEHNR and CDR2 FQNEAQ come from the germline V gene (reference sequence). CDR3 sequence: CASKYGGEAFF. Full variable domain (remainder filled in from reference TRBV7-9 and TRBJ1-1): DTGVSQNPRHKITKRGQNVTFRCDPISEHNRLYWYRQTLGQGPEFLTYFQNEAQLEKSRLLSDRFSAERPKGSFSTLEIQRTEQGDSAMYLCASKYGGEAFFGQGTRLTVV.

The chain has TRBV12-3 or TRBV12-4 and TRBJ2-3; TCRdb's D call, TRBD2, is unchecked because there is no DNA. The CDR3 totals 15 residues. CDR3 in amino acids: CASSSSGGSTDTQYF.

V gene TRBV20-1 combines with J gene TRBJ2-5; TCRdb calls TRBD2, which cannot be checked without DNA. In germline, CDR1 is DFQATT, CDR2 SNEGSKA (reference sequence). This CDR3 contains 16 residues. CDR3 loop: CSATRSSGGARETQYF.

The chain joins TRBV6-1 to TRBJ2-7; there is no DNA to check the TCRdb D call of TRBD1. CDR1 is MNHNS and CDR2 is SASEGT in the germline V gene. The CDR3 totals 15 residues. The chain's CDR3 is CASSRMTGKSDEQYF.

The genes are TRBV18 and TRBJ1-4. The CDR3 contains 16 residues. Germline CDR1 KGHSH, CDR2 LQKENI. CDR3 loop: CASSPTGSGPLEKLFF.

The chain combines TRBV3-1 with TRBJ2-7; TCRdb outputs TRBD2, but without DNA this stays unchecked. The CDR3 sequence is 14 residues long. Germline V CDR1 and CDR2: LGHDT, YNNKEL (reference sequence). The CDR3: CASSQDSGWYEQYF.

This sequence joins TRBV5-1 and TRBJ2-1. Per germline, CDR1 SGHRS and CDR2 YFSETQ. CDR3 length: 15 residues. This CDR3 reads CASKDSGESYNEQFF.

The V and J genes are TRBV27 and TRBJ1-2. Germline loops: CDR1 MNHEY, CDR2 SMNVEV (reference sequence). The CDR3 extends over 14 amino acids. CDR3 protein: CASSLGPALYGYTF.

The CDR3 loop is CASSLATSTYPETQYF. This chain joins TRBV11-2 and TRBJ2-5; the TCRdb D gene call, TRBD2, has no DNA to confirm it. CDR1 and CDR2 from the germline V gene are SGHAT and FQNNGV. The CDR3 extends over 16 amino acids.

J is TRBJ2-3 and V is TRBV5-6; TCRdb's D gene call, TRBD2, goes unchecked for lack of DNA. The CDR3 has 15 residues. Germline V lookup: CDR1 SGHDT, CDR2 YYEEEE. CDR3 residues: CASSPTSGRTDTQYF.

The chain carries TRBV20-1 and TRBJ1-6. The CDR3 sequence is 13 residues long. CDR1 and CDR2 from the germline V gene are DFQATT and SNEGSKA (reference sequence). CDR3 protein: CSARGLQNSPLHF.

V and J are TRBV20-1 and TRBJ1-2. Germline CDR1 reads DFQATT; CDR2 reads SNEGSKA (reference sequence). The CDR3 sequence is 13 residues long. The CDR3 protein is CSARAEARYGYTF.